This T cell receptor (beta chain) comes out of a study of blood T cell repertoires in COVID-19. The CDR3 is made up of 15 amino acids. Germline CDR1 MNHEY, CDR2 SMNVEV (reference sequence). Trimming took off 2 bases at V and 0 bases at J, with 8 bases between the two ends. This clone was recorded once. Clones were sequenced by immunoSEQ multiplex PCR, and TCRdb holds only the in-frame ones, with some missing. The sample has about half a million clones, approximately 83% seen once. The V gene is TRBV27, the J gene TRBJ1-5; D call uncertain. Input material: peripheral blood. This receptor was taken from a human donor in a cohort sampled during active COVID-19. DNA for the CDR3: TGTGCCAGCAGTTTAGGGCTCCATAGCAATCAGCCCCAGCATTTT. Protein: CASSLGLHSNQPQHF.